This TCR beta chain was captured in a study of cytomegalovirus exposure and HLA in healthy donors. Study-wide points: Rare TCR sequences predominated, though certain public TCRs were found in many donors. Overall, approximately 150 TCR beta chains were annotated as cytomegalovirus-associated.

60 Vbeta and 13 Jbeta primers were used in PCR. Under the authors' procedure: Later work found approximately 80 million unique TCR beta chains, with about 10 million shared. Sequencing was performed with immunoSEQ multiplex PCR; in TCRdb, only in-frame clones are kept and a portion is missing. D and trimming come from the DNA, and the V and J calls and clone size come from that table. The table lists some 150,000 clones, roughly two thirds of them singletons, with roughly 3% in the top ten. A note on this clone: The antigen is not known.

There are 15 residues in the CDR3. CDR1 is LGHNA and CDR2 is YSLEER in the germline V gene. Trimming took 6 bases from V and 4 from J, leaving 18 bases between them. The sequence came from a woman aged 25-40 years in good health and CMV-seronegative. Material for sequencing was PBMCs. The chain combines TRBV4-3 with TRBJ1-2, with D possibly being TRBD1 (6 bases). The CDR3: CASSTDRTAAYGYTF. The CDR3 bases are TGCGCCAGCAGTACAGATCGGACAGCGGCCTATGGCTACACCTTC.